These T cell receptor beta chains were read from a single sample in a study of shared clonotypes between healthy human individuals. Clones were read by immunoSEQ multiplex PCR, and TCRdb kept only the in-frame ones, dropping some. The table lists around 2.3 million clones, under 97% of them singletons. The sequenced sample was naive CD4+ T cells sorted from blood. Receptor source: a man aged 18 to 35 in good health. CDR3s include the opening cysteine and the closing phenylalanine or tryptophan. D genes are given only for firm matches. The size of a clone is reported for some rows only, either as once, few or many, or as a class for expanded clones.

CDR3nt | CDR3aa | d_gene | j_gene | abundance | v_gene
TGTGCCATCAGTGTTTATCAGGGGAACACTGAAGCTTTCTTT | CAISVYQGNTEAFF | NA | TRBJ1-1 | NA | TRBV10-3
TGTGCCAGCAGTTTCAGATCCCGTCCGGGACAGGGGTATGGCTACACCTTC | CASSFRSRPGQGYGYTF | TRBD1 | TRBJ1-2 | NA | TRBV28
TGTGCCAGCAGTGCCGAGGGGTTGGAAGGGAATGCTGAAGCTTTCTTT | CASSAEGLEGNAEAFF | NA | TRBJ1-1 | NA | TRBV2
TGTGCCACCATGGGACAACTGATGAACACTGAAGCTTTCTTT | CATMGQLMNTEAFF | NA | TRBJ1-1 | NA | TRBV6-6
TGTGCCAGCAGCCAAGCGTGGGGGGGACAGGGAGGAGAGACCCAGTACTTC | CASSQAWGGQGGETQYF | TRBD1 | TRBJ2-5 | NA | TRBV4-2
TGCAGTGCTAGAGGGCTTCATGAGCAGTTCTTC | CSARGLHEQFF | NA | TRBJ2-1 | NA | TRBV20-1
TGCGCCAGCAGCCAAGGTACGGATGAAAAACTGTTTTTT | CASSQGTDEKLFF | NA | TRBJ1-4 | NA | TRBV4-3
TGCGCCAGCAGCACGTGGGGAGGCCAGAATGAGCAGTTCTTC | CASSTWGGQNEQFF | NA | TRBJ2-1 | NA | TRBV5-1
TGCGCCAGCAGCTCAATGAGGGGGCGTGAGGGAGGCTACACCTTC | CASSSMRGREGGYTF | TRBD1 | TRBJ1-2 | NA | TRBV5-1
TGCGCCAGCAGCCACCCCGACAGATACCTCCTCTACGAGCAGTACTTC | CASSHPDRYLLYEQYF | NA | TRBJ2-7 | NA | TRBV4-3
TGCGCCAGCAGCCAAGTAGGGGGGCAGGGCGAAAAACTGTTTTTT | CASSQVGGQGEKLFF | NA | TRBJ1-4 | once | TRBV4-1
TGTGCCAGCCACAGGGAGATGGGGACCGGGGAGCTGTTTTTT | CASHREMGTGELFF | NA | TRBJ2-2 | NA | TRBV6-1
TGCGCCAGCAGCCAAGACGGCCCAGGGGGCAGTGGAAACACCATATATTTT | CASSQDGPGGSGNTIYF | TRBD1 | TRBJ1-3 | NA | TRBV4-3
TGCGCCAGCAGCTTGGTTGGAGGGCTGGAGACCCAGTACTTC | CASSLVGGLETQYF | NA | TRBJ2-5 | NA | TRBV5-1
TGTGCCAGCAGTGAAAGGACTACTAGCGGAGAGACCCAGTACTTC | CASSERTTSGETQYF | TRBD2 | TRBJ2-5 | once | TRBV2
TGCGCCAGCAGCTTGGCTCTAGCGGGCACAGATACGCAGTATTTT | CASSLALAGTDTQYF | TRBD2 | TRBJ2-3 | NA | TRBV5-1
TGCGCCAGCAGCTTTAATGCGGTCCTAGGAAGTAGTGAGCAGTTCTTC | CASSFNAVLGSSEQFF | NA | TRBJ2-1 | NA | TRBV5-1
TGTGCCAGCAGCTTCGGGGGGCCAGGCACCGGGGAGCTGTTTTTT | CASSFGGPGTGELFF | NA | TRBJ2-2 | once | TRBV7-3
TGTGCCAGTACTGGGGGGCGCAGAGCTAACTATGGCTACACCTTC | CASTGGRRANYGYTF | NA | TRBJ1-2 | NA | TRBV19
TGCGCCAGCAGCTTGGTGCGGACTAGCGGGAGCAATGAGCAGTTCTTC | CASSLVRTSGSNEQFF | TRBD2 | TRBJ2-1 | once | TRBV5-1